Listed below are T cell receptor beta chains from one sample, sequenced in a study of glioma-infiltrating T cells. TCRdb analysed the multiplex PCR reads with MiXCR anew, one entry per CDR3 protein. The sample comprises over 100,000 distinct CDR3 sequences, 25% to 30% of which are singletons, and around a third rests with the top ten. Material: glioma tissue, nonneoplastic brain tissue, or PBMCs (not recorded which). Receptor source: a human donor with low-grade glioma or glioblastoma, undergoing nonglioma brain surgery, or in good health (not recorded which). Both conserved end residues are part of each CDR3. A D gene is named only where the DNA matches it firmly. Part of the rows lack a size; the others show once, few, many or a class for expanded clones.

TRBJ2-1 | TRBD1 | TRBV6-2/TRBV6-3 | . | TGTGCCAGCAGTATGGCAGGGGGCAATGAGCAGTTCTTC | CASSMAGGNEQFF
TRBJ1-2 | . | TRBV29-1 | many | TGCAGCGTTGGAGACAGTTCCTATGGCTACACCTTC | CSVGDSSYGYTF
TRBJ1-5 | TRBD1 | TRBV7-9 | many | TGTGCCAGCAGCCTCGGGACAGGGGAATACAATCAGCCCCAGCATTTT | CASSLGTGEYNQPQHF
TRBJ2-5 | . | TRBV20-1 | many | TGCAGTGCCAGAGGGGACCGCGAGAGAGAGACCCAGTACTTC | CSARGDRERETQYF
TRBJ2-7 | . | TRBV10-1 | many | TGCGCCGCGGGGACCCCGGCGGGCGAGCAGTACTTC | CAAGTPAGEQYF
TRBJ2-5 | . | TRBV29-1 | many | TGCAGCGTTCCCGAAGAGACCCAGTACTTC | CSVPEETQYF
TRBJ2-1 | . | TRBV28 | many | TGTGCCAGCATCCAACTTGGGGATTTGGATGAGCAGTTCTTC | CASIQLGDLDEQFF
TRBJ2-1 | . | TRBV27 | many | TGTGCCAGCAGTGAAGACCCCCCCTACAATGAGCAGTTCTTC | CASSEDPPYNEQFF
TRBJ2-7 | TRBD2 | TRBV18 | many | TGTGCCAGCTCACCTACTAGCGGGAGGGCCGGGGAGCAGTACTTC | CASSPTSGRAGEQYF
TRBJ2-3 | . | TRBV20-1 | many | TGCAGTGCTAAACCCGGGCGGGGCTCAAGCACAGATACGCAGTATTTT | CSAKPGRGSSTDTQYF
TRBJ2-3 | . | TRBV6-4 | many | TGTGCCAGCAGTGACAGGGGCAGCACTACAGATACGCAGTATTTT | CASSDRGSTTDTQYF
TRBJ1-5 | . | TRBV25-1 | many | TGTGCCAGCAGTGGCTCTACGAACAATCAGCCCCAGCATTTT | CASSGSTNNQPQHF
TRBJ2-1 | TRBD2 | TRBV2 | many | TGTGCCAGCAGTTCCCCGGGACTAGCGGTCGTCTCCTACAATGAGCAGTTCTTC | CASSSPGLAVVSYNEQFF
TRBJ2-7 | . | TRBV19 | . | TGTGCCAGTAGTAGGGACCTCTCCTACGAGCAGTACTTC | CASSRDLSYEQYF
TRBJ1-3 | . | TRBV12-3/TRBV12-4 | . | TGTGCCAGCAGTTTAAAGGGGGACTCTGGAAACACCATATATTTT | CASSLKGDSGNTIYF
TRBJ2-1 | TRBD2 | TRBV9 | once | TGTGCCAGCAGCCCCGGACTAGCGGGAGGGCAATACAATGAGCGGTTCTTC | CASSPGLAGGQYNERFF
TRBJ2-7 | . | TRBV5-1 | many | TGCGCCAGCAGCTTCCTACAGGGTTCCTACGAGCAGTACTTC | CASSFLQGSYEQYF
TRBJ2-4 | . | TRBV28 | few | TGTGCCAGCAGTTTCGACGTCTATGCCAAAAACATTCAGTACTTC | CASSFDVYAKNIQYF
TRBJ2-2 | TRBD1 | TRBV15 | many | TGTGCCACCAGCAGGTGGGGACAGGGACGGACCGGGGAGCTGTTTTTT | CATSRWGQGRTGELFF
TRBJ2-4 | . | TRBV7-2 | many | TGTGCCAGCAGCTTCGCTGGGGGGCCTAACATTCAGTACTTC | CASSFAGGPNIQYF
TRBJ1-6 | . | TRBV2 | many | TGTGCCAGCAGTGAATTAGGGGATAATTCACCCCTCCACTTT | CASSELGDNSPLHF
TRBJ1-3 | . | TRBV4-1 | many | TGCGCCAGCAGCCAAGATTGGGGACTTGGAAACACCATATATTTT | CASSQDWGLGNTIYF
TRBJ1-5 | . | TRBV4-2 | many | TGTGCCAGCAGCCAAGGACGGGGGAGGGGCAATCAGCCCCAGCATTTT | CASSQGRGRGNQPQHF
TRBJ1-5 | . | TRBV6-1 | . | TGTGCCAGCATCCCTCATAGCAATCAGCCCCAGCATTTT | CASIPHSNQPQHF
TRBJ2-2 | TRBD2 | TRBV20-1 | many | TGCAGTTCTCGGACTAGCGGGAACACCGGGGAGCTGTTTTTT | CSSRTSGNTGELFF
TRBJ2-3 | TRBD1 | TRBV5-4 | . | TGTGCCAGCAGCCTGGGACAGAGATCAGATACGCAGTATTTT | CASSLGQRSDTQYF
TRBJ2-3 | . | TRBV7-2 | many | TGTGCCAGCAGCGCGTACCGGGGAGCCGCCACAGATACGCAGTATTTT | CASSAYRGAATDTQYF
TRBJ1-1 | TRBD1 | TRBV18 | . | TGTGTTAGCTCCTTGACAGGGTCCGACACTGAAGCTTTCTTT | CVSSLTGSDTEAFF
TRBJ2-2 | . | TRBV6-9 | . | TGTGCCAGCAGTTACAAGAGATACAACGCCGGGGCGCTGTATTTT | CASSYKRYNAGALYF
TRBJ2-5 | . | TRBV6-1 | many | TGTGCCAGCACCGAAGCTGGGGCAGAGACCCAGTACTTC | CASTEAGAETQYF
TRBJ1-2 | . | TRBV7-9 | many | TGTGCCAGCAGCTCCCGGACAGCGAGCTATGGCTACACCTTC | CASSSRTASYGYTF
TRBJ2-5 | TRBD1 | TRBV5-4 | many | TGTGCCAGCGGCACCAGGGGGCTAGAGACCCAGTACTTC | CASGTRGLETQYF
TRBJ2-7 | . | TRBV9 | . | TGTGCCAGCAGCGTAGCCAGGGGCTCAACCTACGAGCAGTACTTC | CASSVARGSTYEQYF
TRBJ2-1 | . | TRBV18 | few | TGTGCCAGCTCTGTCCCGACAGGAGCGAATTACAATGAGCAGTTCTTC | CASSVPTGANYNEQFF
TRBJ2-1 | TRBD2 | TRBV5-1 | . | TGCGACAGCAGGCGGGCGGGAGTAAGGAATGAGCAGTTCTTC | CDSRRAGVRNEQFF
TRBJ2-1 | . | TRBV4-2 | few | TGTGCCAGCAGCCAAGTGAGGGGTGTCAATGAGCAGTTCTTC | CASSQVRGVNEQFF
TRBJ1-1 | . | TRBV4-1 | many | TGCGCCAGCAGCCAAGAGAGGGGGGGCTGGACTGAAGCTTTCTTT | CASSQERGGWTEAFF
TRBJ2-3 | . | TRBV29-1 | . | TGCAGCGTCATAGCGACGTACAGCACAGATACGCAGTATTTT | CSVIATYSTDTQYF
TRBJ1-1 | . | TRBV11-3 | many | TGTGCCAGCAGCAGGGCCACTGAAGCTTTCTTT | CASSRATEAFF
TRBJ1-2 | TRBD1 | TRBV11-2 | many | TGTGCCAGCAGCATGACAGGGGCCCTCTATGGCTACACCTTC | CASSMTGALYGYTF
TRBJ2-1 | TRBD2 | TRBV6-2/TRBV6-3 | many | TGTGCCAGCAGAGAGCGGGGGGTTGGCCCCTACAATGAGCAGTTCTTC | CASRERGVGPYNEQFF
TRBJ2-5 | . | TRBV5-4 | many | TGTGCCAGCAGCTTGAAGGATTGGGGACAAGAGACCCAGTACTTC | CASSLKDWGQETQYF
TRBJ2-3 | TRBD2 | TRBV6-2/TRBV6-3 | . | TGTGCCAGCAGTTATTTACTAGCGCGAAGCACAGATACGCAGTATTTT | CASSYLLARSTDTQYF
TRBJ2-1 | TRBD2 | TRBV20-1 | . | TGCAGTGCTCAGACTAGCGGGGCCTACAATGAGCAGTTCTTC | CSAQTSGAYNEQFF